This entry lists 25 T cell receptor beta chains sequenced from one sample in a study of cytomegalovirus exposure and HLA in healthy donors (dated by TCRdb to 2015 to 2018). Receptors were amplified or captured by the immunoSEQ multiplex PCR assay. The multiplex PCR relied on a mix of 60 forward primers for TCR Vbeta segments and 13 reverse primers for TCR Jbeta segments. Drawn from immuneACCESS, this table holds only the in-frame rearrangements with V and J called that TCRdb kept. Clones are partly lost; checked studies trace under half to an unresolved V gene and leave the rest unexplained. In this sample the table shows around 80,000 clones, 65% to 75% of which occur a single time. The ten largest make up about 9% of the sample. Sequenced input: PBMCs. These receptors originate from a man aged 40-49 years in good health and CMV-seropositive.

This clone showed up just a few times. This sequence joins TRBV25-1 and TRBJ1-1; the D is unclear. The CDR3 runs 12 residues. V lost 5 bases, J lost 1 base, and 5 bases lay in between. The germline CDR1 and CDR2 sequences are MGHDK and SYGVNS. This chain's CDR3 is CASSFSNTEAFF. The CDR3 DNA reads TGTGCCAGCAGTTTCTCGAACACTGAAGCTTTCTTT.

The chain couples TRBV4-1 to TRBJ2-5; 10 bases align to TRBD1. Germline loops: CDR1 MGHRA, CDR2 YSYEKL. The CDR3 consists of 17 residues. The V and J ends lost 0 bases and 5 bases, in that order; junction bases with no gene match: 9. The CDR3 here is CASSQDRGTGVGETQYF. As DNA, the CDR3 is TGCGCCAGCAGCCAAGACAGGGGGACAGGGGTTGGGGAGACCCAGTACTTC.

This sequence joins TRBV18 and TRBJ1-4; tentative D call: TRBD1 (5 bases). Trimming stripped 3 bases from V and 5 bases from J, with 10 bases between. The CDR3 is 14 amino acids. Germline V gene sequence: CDR1 KGHSH, CDR2 LQKENI. The CDR3 DNA follows: TGTGCCAGCTCACCGGCCGACAGAAATGAAAAACTGTTTTTT. Protein sequence: CASSPADRNEKLFF. The full variable domain, rest sourced from reference TRBV18 and TRBJ1-4, is NAGVMQNPRHLVRRRGQEARLRCSPMKGHSHVYWYRQLPEEGLKFMVYLQKENIIDESGMPKERFSAEFPKEGPSILRIQQVVRGDSAAYFCASSPADRNEKLFFGSGTQLSVL.

V is TRBV27 and J is TRBJ2-1; D perhaps matches TRBD2 (6 bases). CDR1 and CDR2 (germline): MNHEY, SMNVEV (reference sequence). The CDR3 has 13 amino acids. Between the trimmed V and J ends, which lost 3 bases and 8 bases, there was a span of 11 bases. The CDR3 nucleotides read TGTGCCAGCAGTTTGGAGGGGAGCCATGAGCAGTTCTTC. It codes for CASSLEGSHEQFF.

This clone was seen only a few times. The chain uses TRBV6-4 and TRBJ2-3; 11 bases map to TRBD2. With 3 bases clipped from V and 5 bases from J, the junction kept 1 base outside the gene matches. From germline, CDR1 is MRHNA and CDR2 SNTAGT. The CDR3 loop spans 14 amino acids. The CDR3 region is CASSDLAGGDTQYF. CDR3 bases: TGTGCCAGCAGTGATCTAGCGGGAGGAGATACGCAGTATTTT.

As for this clone: One base away lies a much larger clone, so this may be a sequencing read error. This sequence joins TRBV27 and TRBJ1-1; 8 bases line up with TRBD1. Germline CDR1 is MNHEY and CDR2 is SMNVEV (reference sequence). The CDR3 is 15 amino acids. CDR3 nucleotide sequence: TGTGCCAGCAGACCGAGGACAGGGTGGGACACTGAATCTTTCTTT. This encodes CASRPRTGWDTESFF.

This chain uses TRBV5-1 with TRBJ2-3; no clear D. The germline CDR1 and CDR2 sequences are SGHRS and YFSETQ. CDR3 length equals 12 residues. Trimming took off 4 bases at V and 2 bases at J, with 5 bases between the two ends. CDR3 protein: CASSQNTDTQYF. CDR3 sequence (DNA): TGCGCCAGCAGCCAAAACACAGATACGCAGTATTTT.

V usage is TRBV2 and J usage is TRBJ2-5, with 10 bases fitting TRBD2. The CDR3 has 16 residues. J gave up 4 bases and V 4 bases, and 9 bases lay outside the gene matches. Germline V gene sequence: CDR1 SNHLY, CDR2 FYNNEI. As DNA, the CDR3 is TGTGCCAGCAGTGTCGCTACTAGCGGGATGGGAGAGACCCAGTACTTC. It encodes CASSVATSGMGETQYF.

This rearrangement joins TRBV7-8 to TRBJ1-2; a possible D gene is TRBD1 (6 bases). CDR3 length: 14 residues. Deletions cut 0 bases from V and 11 bases from J, with 16 bases between. Germline V gives CDR1 SGHVS, CDR2 FQNEAQ. The CDR3 sequence: CASSLAKGHSRYTF. The CDR3 DNA reads as TGTGCCAGCAGCTTAGCGAAGGGACACTCGAGGTACACCTTC. Filled out from reference TRBV7-8 and TRBJ1-2, the complete variable domain reads GAGVSQSPRYKVAKRGQDVALRCDPISGHVSLFWYQQALGQGPEFLTYFQNEAQLDKSGLPSDRFFAERPEGSVSTLKIQRTQQEDSAVYLCASSLAKGHSRYTFGSGTRLTVV.

This clone is medium-sized. This chain joins TRBV13 and TRBJ2-1; 9 bases match TRBD2. There are 17 residues in the CDR3. Germline CDR1 and CDR2: PRHDT and FYEKMQ (reference sequence). V lost 5 bases and J lost 6; bases outside the gene matches: 14. The CDR3 spells CASSAADGGGGANEQFF. The CDR3 bases are TGTGCCAGCAGCGCCGCCGACGGAGGCGGGGGGGCCAATGAGCAGTTCTTC.

This clone has a single count. The chain combines TRBV7-8 with TRBJ2-7, with a tentative D call TRBD2 (5 bases). This CDR3 is built from 14 residues. The V end was cut by 5 bases, the J end by 5 bases, with 16 bases between. Germline assignment: CDR1 SGHVS and CDR2 FQNEAQ. CDR3 nucleotides: TGTGCCAGCAGCCCAACACGCTCGGGGAACGAGCAGTACTTC. Encoded protein: CASSPTRSGNEQYF.

J is TRBJ2-1 and V is TRBV28; 7 positions match TRBD2. The CDR3 consists of 16 residues. Germline V gene data show CDR1 as MDHEN and CDR2 as SYDVKM. Trimming cost V 3 bases and J 1 base; bases outside gene matches: 6. The CDR3 sequence is CASSFGGSGSYNEQFF. Here the CDR3 DNA reads TGTGCCAGCAGTTTTGGCGGGAGCGGGTCCTACAATGAGCAGTTCTTC.

V is TRBV5-1 and J is TRBJ2-3; tentatively, D is TRBD1 (5 bases). The V end was cut by 0 bases, the J end by 4 bases, with 15 bases between. CDR1 and CDR2 (germline): SGHRS, YFSETQ. The CDR3 extends over 16 amino acids. The CDR3 nucleotides are TGCGCCAGCAGCTTGGTTGCCAGGGTGCAGGCAGATACGCAGTATTTT. Translating gives CASSLVARVQADTQYF.

The gene calls are TRBV28 and TRBJ2-7, with TRBD2 matching over 9 bases. CDR1 MDHEN and CDR2 SYDVKM come from the germline V gene. The CDR3 has 16 residues. V was clipped by 3 bases and J by 0 bases; unmatched bases: 6. The CDR3 DNA follows: TGTGCCAGCAGTTTCAAAGCGGGGGGAAGCTCCTACGAGCAGTACTTC. This sequence encodes CASSFKAGGSSYEQYF.

Only one count was recorded for this clone. J is TRBJ2-3 and V is TRBV7-9, with D hard to call. This CDR3 contains 14 residues. Germline V gene data show CDR1 as SEHNR and CDR2 as FQNEAQ (reference sequence). Trimming left V 2 bases short and J 2 bases short, with 8 bases between. CDR3 loop: CASSLNSITDTQYF. Here the CDR3 DNA reads TGTGCCAGCAGCTTAAACAGTATCACAGATACGCAGTATTTT.

The chain combines TRBV28 with TRBJ1-1; D is undetermined. Germline CDR1 is MDHEN and CDR2 is SYDVKM. CDR3 length: 14 residues. This CDR3 reads CAAHGPAGNTEAFF. CDR3 in DNA: TGTGCAGCACATGGTCCGGCAGGAAACACTGAAGCTTTCTTT.

CDR3 loop: CASSQDSTPGQGGKQYF. The CDR3 coding sequence is TGTGCCAGCAGCCAAGATTCCACTCCTGGACAGGGGGGCAAGCAGTACTTC. The chain combines TRBV4-2 with TRBJ2-7; TRBD1 aligns across 10 bases. The CDR3 loop spans 17 amino acids. J lost 8 bases, V lost 0 bases, and 13 bases had no gene match. CDR1 LGHNA and CDR2 YNFKEQ come from the germline V gene.

The CDR3 spells CAISDRQSSGNTIYF. The CDR3 DNA follows: TGTGCCATCAGTGACAGACAGAGCTCTGGAAACACCATATATTTT. The V and J genes are TRBV10-3 and TRBJ1-3; D might be TRBD1 (5 bases). The CDR3 spans 15 residues. Germline assignment: CDR1 ENHRY and CDR2 SYGVKD. Trimming took off 3 bases at V and 0 bases at J, with 9 bases between the two ends.

The genes are TRBV7-9 and TRBJ1-2; possible D gene TRBD1, 6 bases. The CDR3 totals 14 residues. V lost 5 bases, J lost 2 bases, and 12 bases lay in between. From germline, CDR1 is SEHNR and CDR2 FQNEAQ (reference sequence). In nucleotides, the CDR3 is TGTGCCAGCAGCCAGGGGTGGGACAACTATGGCTACACCTTC. Its translation is CASSQGWDNYGYTF. The full variable domain, rest sourced from reference TRBV7-9 and TRBJ1-2, is DTGVSQNPRHKITKRGQNVTFRCDPISEHNRLYWYRQTLGQGPEFLTYFQNEAQLEKSRLLSDRFSAERPKGSFSTLEIQRTEQGDSAMYLCASSQGWDNYGYTFGSGTRLTVV.

The rearrangement links TRBV9 to TRBJ2-7; 10 nucleotides line up with TRBD1. V gave up 4 bases and J gave up 7 bases; unmatched junction bases: 11. The CDR3 length is 15 residues. Germline V gives CDR1 SGDLS, CDR2 YYNGEE. The CDR3 loop is CASSLGGTGVEEQYF. The CDR3 region has the DNA TGTGCCAGCAGCCTTGGGGGGACAGGGGTGGAGGAGCAGTACTTC.

This sequence joins TRBV25-1 and TRBJ2-7, with a tentative D call TRBD1 (5 bases). The CDR3 is 15 residues long. V was pared by 3 bases and J by 2 bases, with 14 bases between. CDR1 is MGHDK and CDR2 is SYGVNS in the germline V gene. Written as DNA, the CDR3 is TGTGCCAGCAGTGATCCCCAGGGCGGAGCCTACGAGCAGTACTTC. Translated, it gives CASSDPQGGAYEQYF.

The chain employs TRBV27 and TRBJ1-2; TRBD1 aligns across 9 bases. The V gene's germline CDR1 is MNHEY and CDR2 SMNVEV (reference sequence). V lost 6 bases, J lost 6 bases, and 5 bases stayed unmatched. This CDR3 region has 13 residues. The CDR3 sequence: CASRHRDRDGYTF. CDR3 sequence (DNA): TGTGCCAGCAGACACCGGGACAGGGATGGCTACACCTTC.

This chain uses TRBV4-1 with TRBJ2-7, with D possibly being TRBD1 (6 bases). This CDR3 spans 16 amino acids. Germline CDR1 reads MGHRA; CDR2 reads YSYEKL. With 2 bases removed from V and 2 bases from J, the gap between germline ends came to 16 bases. The CDR3 loop is CASSQPRDTRPYEQYF. The CDR3, as DNA: TGCGCCAGCAGCCAACCCCGGGACACTCGACCCTACGAGCAGTACTTC.

This clone has only one observation. The chain joins TRBV7-2 to TRBJ1-5; D perhaps matches TRBD1 (6 bases). The length of the CDR3 is 14 residues. The V end was cut by 8 bases, the J end by 5 bases, with 16 bases between. Germline-derived CDR1 and CDR2 are SGHTA and FQGNSA. The CDR3 sequence: CASSRDTIHQPQHF. The CDR3 bases are TGTGCCAGCTCCCGGGACACAATACATCAGCCCCAGCATTTT. Variable domain in full (rest from reference TRBV7-2 and TRBJ1-5): GAGVSQSPSNKVTEKGKDVELRCDPISGHTALYWYRQSLGQGLEFLIYFQGNSAPDKSGLPSDRFSAERTGGSVSTLTIQRTQQEDSAVYLCASSRDTIHQPQHFGDGTRLSIL.

The J gene is TRBJ2-7, the V gene TRBV7-9, with 11 bases identical to TRBD1. V dropped 2 bases and J dropped 5; count of bases not matched to a gene: 2. CDR1 SEHNR and CDR2 FQNEAQ come from the germline V gene (reference sequence). The CDR3 is 14 residues long. The CDR3 region is CASSLRTGGHEQYF. The CDR3 DNA is TGTGCCAGCAGCTTAAGGACAGGGGGCCACGAGCAGTACTTC. Together with reference TRBV7-9 and TRBJ2-7, the CDR3 gives the full variable domain: DTGVSQNPRHKITKRGQNVTFRCDPISEHNRLYWYRQTLGQGPEFLTYFQNEAQLEKSRLLSDRFSAERPKGSFSTLEIQRTEQGDSAMYLCASSLRTGGHEQYFGPGTRLTVT.